This TCR beta chain emerged from a study of CD8 T cells in Susac syndrome. The authors sequenced TCR beta from blood CD8+ and CD4+ T cells. TEMRA cells underwent FACS enrichment and CD8+ and CD4+ T cells underwent negative isolation. Trimming cost V 5 bases and J 3 bases, with 17 bases left between them. The CDR3 is made up of 15 amino acids. Germline CDR1 SGHVS, CDR2 FQNEAQ. Reverse transcription of about 0.45 to 1 ug RNA used random hexamers. The immunoSEQ assay covered 54 Vbeta and 13 Jbeta segments for CDR3. TCRdb reprocessed the immunoSEQ multiplex PCR reads via MiXCR and lists one record per CDR3 protein. The sample lists just over 150,000 distinct CDR3 sequences, around 95% occurring once.

J is TRBJ2-7 and V is TRBV7-8; D might be TRBD1 (5 bases). The material sequenced was CD8+ T cells from PBMCs. This sequence was found in a human donor with multiple sclerosis. The CDR3 DNA follows: TGTGCCAGCAGCCCCCGAGCAGTGGGGCACTACGAGCAGTACTTC. Its protein product is CASSPRAVGHYEQYF.